One sample yielded the 15 T cell receptor beta chains listed below, sequenced in a study of CD8 T cells in Susac syndrome. Reverse transcription of roughly 0.5 to 1 ug RNA was performed with random hexamers. From the immunoSEQ multiplex PCR reads, TCRdb called clonotypes with MiXCR, one entry per CDR3 protein. The repertoire holds some 260,000 distinct CDR3 sequences, 90% to 95% seen once, with 0.055% to 0.075% in the top ten. Sequencing was performed on CD4+ T cells from PBMCs. These receptors came from a human donor with multiple sclerosis.

CDR3 sequence reads: CASSPGQGTAFF. In DNA, the CDR3 is TGTGCCAGCAGCCCGGGACAGGGGACCGCTTTCTTT. This chain connects TRBV5-6 to TRBJ1-1; 10 nucleotides align to TRBD1. The CDR3 has 12 amino acids. V gave up 4 bases and J gave up 11 bases; unmatched junction bases: 5. Germline CDR1 is SGHDT and CDR2 is YYEEEE.

This chain uses TRBV23-1 with TRBJ2-7; 8 bases match TRBD2. TRBV23-1 is known as an ORF, though its function is uncertain. V was clipped by 2 bases and J by 1 base; unmatched bases: 10. The CDR3 is made up of 17 amino acids. CDR3 in DNA: TGCGCCAGCAGTCAAACTGGGACTAGAGGTTGGTCCTACGAGCAGTACGTC. Protein sequence: CASSQTGTRGWSYEQYV.

The chain carries TRBV25-1 and TRBJ1-1; D is uncertain. The CDR3 is 15 residues long. CDR1 MGHDK and CDR2 SYGVNS come from the germline V gene. V was trimmed by 5 bases and J by 1 base, leaving 14 bases between them. The CDR3 loop reads CASSSPGRWNTEAFF. CDR3 coding DNA: TGTGCCAGCAGTTCTCCCGGACGATGGAACACTGAAGCTTTCTTT.

The chain links TRBV7-2 to TRBJ2-5; no reliable D call. V lost 1 base and J lost 1, with 7 bases in between. The germline gives CDR1 SGHTA, CDR2 FQGNSA. This CDR3 spans 14 amino acids. CDR3 protein: CASSLVHSQETQYF. The CDR3 DNA is TGTGCCAGCAGCTTAGTGCACTCCCAAGAGACCCAGTACTTC.

This chain joins TRBV18 and TRBJ1-1, with D maybe TRBD1 (6 bases). The CDR3 is made up of 16 amino acids. CDR1 and CDR2 from the germline V gene are KGHSH and LQKENI. Between the trimmed V and J ends, which lost 3 bases and 1 base, there was a span of 15 bases. The CDR3 loop reads CASSPRLDRPNTEAFF. CDR3 in DNA: TGTGCCAGCTCACCCCGCCTGGACAGACCGAACACTGAAGCTTTCTTT.

The chain couples TRBV2 to TRBJ2-3; 12 nucleotides align to TRBD2. Germline CDR1 reads SNHLY; CDR2 reads FYNNEI. V shed 4 bases, J shed 5 bases, and the junction held 7 bases outside the gene matches. The CDR3 covers 16 residues. The CDR3 loop reads CASSASSGRVGDTQYF. CDR3 in DNA: TGTGCCAGCAGTGCTTCTAGCGGGAGGGTTGGAGATACGCAGTATTTT.

This clonotype was picked up one time. The genes are TRBV4-1 and TRBJ1-2, with 9 bases identical to TRBD1. The CDR3 consists of 15 residues. Trimming cost V 3 bases and J 4 bases; bases outside gene matches: 6. CDR1 MGHRA and CDR2 YSYEKL come from the germline V gene. CDR3 region: CASSQGQGLRYGYTF. CDR3 sequence (DNA): TGCGCCAGCAGCCAGGGACAGGGCCTCCGCTATGGCTACACCTTC.

The rearrangement links TRBV19 to TRBJ1-1, with D perhaps matching TRBD1 (6 bases). Germline loops: CDR1 LNHDA, CDR2 SQIVND (reference sequence). This CDR3 region has 14 residues. The V and J ends lost 8 bases and 5 bases respectively, with 18 bases between them. The CDR3 nucleotides are TGTGCCAGTCAGGAATCGGGGGGGCGAACTGAAGCTTTCTTT. This sequence encodes CASQESGGRTEAFF.

V usage is TRBV12-3 or TRBV12-4 and J usage is TRBJ1-5, with a possible D match to TRBD1 (5 bases). The V end was cut by 5 bases, the J end by 5 bases, with 16 bases between. This CDR3 region has 15 residues. CDR3 in amino acids: CASSTEGHRHQPQHF. Here the CDR3 DNA reads TGTGCCAGCAGTACGGAGGGGCATAGGCATCAGCCCCAGCATTTT.

This chain connects TRBV11-3 to TRBJ2-5, with 13 bases lining up with TRBD2. Germline V gives CDR1 SGHNT, CDR2 YENEEA. This CDR3 spans 16 amino acids. With V trimmed by 5 bases and J by 1 base, 4 bases remained unmatched. The CDR3 loop reads CASSPGTSGTQETQYF. CDR3 in DNA: TGTGCCAGCAGCCCTGGGACTAGCGGGACCCAAGAGACCCAGTACTTC.

Only one count was recorded for this clonotype. V and J are TRBV19 and TRBJ2-7; 13 positions agree with TRBD2. This CDR3 spans 15 amino acids. Germline CDR1 is LNHDA and CDR2 is SQIVND (reference sequence). Germline trimming cut 5 bases from V and 3 bases from J; bases unmatched to any gene: 4. The CDR3: CASSARLAGGYEQYV. The DNA for the CDR3 is TGTGCCAGTAGTGCCAGACTAGCGGGAGGCTACGAGCAGTACGTC.

This chain joins TRBV2 and TRBJ2-1, with 12 bases that match TRBD2. Unmatched junction bases numbered 12, after V lost 7 bases and J lost 5 bases. Germline V CDR1 and CDR2: SNHLY, FYNNEI. The CDR3 spans 17 residues. As DNA, the CDR3 is TGTGCCAGCACGCCCAGGACTAGCGGGATGAGAGACAATGAGCAGTTCTTC. Translation: CASTPRTSGMRDNEQFF.

This sequence joins TRBV5-1 and TRBJ2-1, with D tentatively TRBD2 (6 bases). The CDR3 totals 14 residues. V was clipped by 6 bases and J by 5 bases, with 15 bases between them. Germline assignment: CDR1 SGHRS and CDR2 YFSETQ. The CDR3 bases are TGCGCCAGCACCGAGGTGGGCGGGGACAATGAGCAGTTCTTC. As protein: CASTEVGGDNEQFF.

Written as DNA, the CDR3 is TGCAGTGCCACCGTATTTGGGACAGATACGCAGTATTTT. It is translated as CSATVFGTDTQYF. The chain combines TRBV20-1 with TRBJ2-3; no definite D call. Germline CDR1 is DFQATT and CDR2 is SNEGSKA (reference sequence). The germline V and J ends were trimmed by 6 bases and 3 bases, with 13 bases remaining between them. The CDR3 is 13 residues long.

The V and J genes are TRBV4-1 and TRBJ2-1; D remains unclear. The CDR3 consists of 18 residues. Trimming removed 0 bases from V and 2 bases from J, with 17 bases in between. Germline-derived CDR1 and CDR2 are MGHRA and YSYEKL. CDR3 coding DNA: TGCGCCAGCAGCCAAGATGTGGCTAGGACGAGAACCTACAATGAGCAGTTCTTC. It is translated as CASSQDVARTRTYNEQFF.